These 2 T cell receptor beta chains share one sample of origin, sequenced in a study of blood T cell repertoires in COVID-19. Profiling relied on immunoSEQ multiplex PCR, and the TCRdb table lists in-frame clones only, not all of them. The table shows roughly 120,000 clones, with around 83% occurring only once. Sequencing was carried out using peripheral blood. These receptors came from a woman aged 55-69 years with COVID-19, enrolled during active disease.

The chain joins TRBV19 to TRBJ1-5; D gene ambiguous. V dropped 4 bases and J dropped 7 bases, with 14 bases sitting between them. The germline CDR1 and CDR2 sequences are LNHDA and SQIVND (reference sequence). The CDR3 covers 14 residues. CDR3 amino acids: CASSNLVSGQPQHF. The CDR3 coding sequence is TGTGCCAGTAGTAACCTCGTTTCGGGACAGCCCCAGCATTTT.

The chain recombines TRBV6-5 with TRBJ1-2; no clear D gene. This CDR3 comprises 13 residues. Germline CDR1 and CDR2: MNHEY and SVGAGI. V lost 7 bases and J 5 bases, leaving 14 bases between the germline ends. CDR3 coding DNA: TGTGCCAGCACCCGGAGCCCTTTTTATGGCTACACCTTC. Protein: CASTRSPFYGYTF.